This entry concerns a single T cell receptor (beta chain). These data originate in a study of blood T cell repertoires in COVID-19. Whole-study context: PBMCs, B-cell-depleted T cells, or T cells provided the cDNA or gDNA that made up the material.

Germline lookup yields CDR1 MNHNS and CDR2 SASEGT. Deletions cut 6 bases from V and 4 bases from J, with 13 bases between. This CDR3 contains 14 residues. Clones were sequenced by immunoSEQ multiplex PCR, and TCRdb holds only the in-frame ones, with some missing. The sample lists under 100,000 clones, around four fifths seen once, with over 15% in the top ten. Sequenced input: peripheral blood. The rearrangement joins TRBV6-1 to TRBJ2-1; D is uncertain. The clonotype comes from an older woman with acute or convalescent COVID-19. The CDR3 bases are TGTGCCAGCAGACCCCGCAGTTATTACAATGAGCAGTTCTTC. It yields the protein CASRPRSYYNEQFF.